These 17 T cell receptor beta chains share one sample of origin, sequenced in a study of T cell repertoires in cytomegalovirus infection. Their recognized antigens are unknown. One entry per CDR3 protein results from TCRdb running MiXCR on the reads. The table shows roughly 120,000 distinct CDR3 sequences, with over 25% occurring only once. Source: CD8+ T cells from cultured PBMCs, taken from culture after CMV antigen stimulation. The receptors were gathered from a human donor in good health (CMV status not recorded). Some clones in this sample may be carry-over from other donors' samples.

The chain carries TRBV6-2 or TRBV6-3 and TRBJ2-7; TRBD2 might be the D (5 bases). Germline V lookup: CDR1 MNHEY, CDR2 SVGEGT. V lost 3 bases to trimming and J lost 3 bases, with 9 bases between them. CDR3 length equals 13 residues. The CDR3 nucleotides are TGTGCCAGCAGTTATGGTGAGGGCTACGAGCAGTACTTC. It yields the protein CASSYGEGYEQYF.

This clonotype was picked up a small number of times. This rearrangement joins TRBV6-2 or TRBV6-3 to TRBJ2-7, with TRBD1 identical over 12 bases. The CDR3 spans 16 residues. Trimming cost V 5 bases and J 4 bases; bases outside gene matches: 9. Germline V gene sequence: CDR1 MNHEY, CDR2 SVGEGT. Here the CDR3 DNA reads TGTGCCAGCAGTACCAACGCGGGACAGGGGGCGTACGAGCAGTACTTC. Encoded protein: CASSTNAGQGAYEQYF.

This clonotype was observed at least ten times. The gene calls are TRBV6-1 and TRBJ1-2, with D unresolved. The V end lost 2 bases, the J end lost 2 bases, and 18 bases lay between the germline ends. Looked up from germline, CDR1 is MNHNS and CDR2 is SASEGT. The CDR3 length is 17 residues. In DNA form, the CDR3 reads TGTGCCAGCAGTGAAATGGACCGGCCGCGGTGGAACTATGGCTACACCTTC. It translates to CASSEMDRPRWNYGYTF.

This clonotype was seen ten or more times. V is TRBV7-2 and J is TRBJ1-1; D possibly corresponds to TRBD1 (5 bases). This CDR3 region has 15 residues. CDR1 and CDR2 from the germline V gene are SGHTA and FQGNSA. The V and J ends lost 1 base and 5 bases respectively, with 14 bases between them. CDR3 loop: CASSLGFAGGTEAFF. CDR3 DNA sequence: TGTGCCAGCAGCTTAGGTTTCGCCGGGGGGACTGAAGCTTTCTTT.

This clonotype turned up a few times. V is TRBV2 and J is TRBJ2-6, with D tentatively TRBD2 (6 bases). The CDR3 contains 17 residues. With 7 bases removed from V and 0 bases from J, the gap between germline ends came to 16 bases. CDR1 and CDR2 (germline): SNHLY, FYNNEI. CDR3 in amino acids: CASNRETPNSGANVLTF. The CDR3 DNA reads as TGTGCCAGCAACCGGGAGACCCCTAACTCTGGGGCCAACGTCCTGACTTTC.

The V call is TRBV20-1, the J call TRBJ1-1; D ambiguous. The V end lost 3 bases, the J end lost 1 base, and 12 bases lay between the germline ends. CDR3 length: 14 amino acids. CDR1 and CDR2 (germline): DFQATT, SNEGSKA (reference sequence). The CDR3 sequence is CSARVHSTNTEAFF. The DNA of the CDR3 is TGCAGTGCTAGGGTCCATTCAACGAACACTGAAGCTTTCTTT.

The chain employs TRBV7-9 and TRBJ1-1; D might be TRBD1 (5 bases). Germline V CDR1 and CDR2: SEHNR, FQNEAQ (reference sequence). The CDR3 totals 14 residues. The V end was cut by 1 base, the J end by 4 bases, with 10 bases between. The CDR3 region is CASSLEGQGTEAFF. The DNA of the CDR3 is TGTGCCAGCAGCTTAGAGGGGCAGGGCACTGAAGCTTTCTTT.

This sequence joins TRBV27 and TRBJ1-2; 7 bases are a match to TRBD1. The ends lost 5 bases at V and 4 bases at J; junction bases unmatched: 10. The V gene's germline CDR1 is MNHEY and CDR2 SMNVEV (reference sequence). The CDR3 sequence is 15 residues long. CDR3 DNA: TGTGCCAGCAGTAACACAGGGGTCGGAGGCTATGGCTACACCTTC. Residues: CASSNTGVGGYGYTF.

In nucleotides, the CDR3 is TGCAGCGTTGTCATGGGACAGGGGGTGATCAATGAGCAGTTCTTC. It yields the protein CSVVMGQGVINEQFF. The chain couples TRBV29-1 to TRBJ2-1; 11 nucleotides match TRBD1. CDR3 length: 15 residues. Germline assignment: CDR1 SQVTM and CDR2 ANQGSEA. Trimming removed 4 bases from V and 6 bases from J; junction bases left unmatched: 8.

This sequence joins TRBV29-1 and TRBJ2-3; a possible D gene is TRBD2 (6 bases). Germline CDR1 and CDR2: SQVTM and ANQGSEA. This CDR3 contains 13 residues. V gave up 7 bases and J gave up 5 bases, with 16 bases separating them. CDR3 residues: CSADGGSVDTQYF. CDR3 DNA: TGCAGCGCCGACGGGGGATCGGTAGATACGCAGTATTTT.

Ten or more counts support this clonotype. V and J are TRBV14 and TRBJ2-5, with no clear D. V lost 2 bases and J 5 bases, leaving 12 bases between the germline ends. The length of the CDR3 is 14 residues. Germline V lookup: CDR1 SGHDN, CDR2 FVKESK. This CDR3 is CASSQTRDEETQYF. CDR3 coding DNA: TGTGCCAGCAGCCAAACAAGGGATGAGGAGACCCAGTACTTC.

The chain has TRBV6-1 and TRBJ1-1; no definite D call. Germline V gene data show CDR1 as MNHNS and CDR2 as SASEGT. The CDR3 spans 13 residues. With 7 bases removed from V and 0 bases from J, the gap between germline ends came to 9 bases. CDR3 region: CASMEGVNTEAFF. CDR3 bases: TGTGCCAGCATGGAGGGTGTGAACACTGAAGCTTTCTTT.

The chain joins TRBV27 to TRBJ2-3; 10 bases agree with TRBD1. J lost 6 bases, V lost 6 bases, and 9 bases had no gene match. The V gene's germline CDR1 is MNHEY and CDR2 SMNVEV (reference sequence). The CDR3 contains 15 residues. The CDR3 sequence: CASSTPGTGDDTQYF. In DNA form, the CDR3 reads TGTGCCAGCAGCACCCCCGGGACAGGGGACGATACGCAGTATTTT.

J is TRBJ1-3 and V is TRBV7-6; 12 bases map to TRBD1. The CDR3 spans 18 residues. CDR1 is SGHVS and CDR2 is FNYEAQ in the germline V gene. J was trimmed by 7 bases and V by 0 bases; bases with no gene match: 10. The CDR3 protein is CASSLAEGDRGLWNTIYF. The CDR3 DNA reads as TGTGCCAGCAGCTTAGCCGAAGGGGACAGGGGGCTTTGGAACACCATATATTTT. Supplemented by reference TRBV7-6 and TRBJ1-3, the full variable domain reads GAGVSQSPRYKVTKRGQDVALRCDPISGHVSLYWYRQALGQGPEFLTYFNYEAQQDKSGLPNDRFSAERPEGSISTLTIQRTEQRDSAMYRCASSLAEGDRGLWNTIYFGEGSWLTVV.

The V and J genes are TRBV4-1 and TRBJ2-1, with D unclear. Trimming took off 0 bases at V and 7 bases at J, with 7 bases between the two ends. This CDR3 comprises 13 residues. The germline V gene encodes CDR1 MGHRA and CDR2 YSYEKL. The CDR3, as DNA: TGCGCCAGCAGCCAAGATGGCGAGAATGAGCAGTTCTTC. It specifies CASSQDGENEQFF.

This clonotype was counted a few times. V usage is TRBV6-2 or TRBV6-3 and J usage is TRBJ2-6, with D unclear. Germline V gene lookup returns CDR1 MNHEY and CDR2 SVGEGT. V was shortened by 2 bases and J by 0 bases, with 5 bases between the two germline ends. The length of the CDR3 is 15 residues. The DNA for the CDR3 is TGTGCCAGCAGTTACGGGGACTCTGGGGCCAACGTCCTGACTTTC. Amino acid sequence: CASSYGDSGANVLTF.

This clonotype came up a few times. One end of the junction fails to match germline, which may point to a read error. CDR3 in DNA: TGTGCCAGCAGCTCGGGACAGCCAGGCAAATTGGATACGCAGTATTTC. Protein: CASSSGQPGKLDTQYF. This chain joins TRBV7-6 and TRBJ2-3; TRBD1 agrees at 7 bases. CDR3 length: 16 amino acids. Germline V gene sequence: CDR1 SGHVS, CDR2 FNYEAQ. Full variable domain (rest looked up from reference TRBV7-6 and TRBJ2-3): GAGVSQSPRYKVTKRGQDVALRCDPISGHVSLYWYRQALGQGPEFLTYFNYEAQQDKSGLPNDRFSAERPEGSISTLTIQRTEQRDSAMYRCASSSGQPGKLDTQYFGPGTRLTVL.